The next 14 T cell receptor beta chains were all read from a single sample in a study of cytomegalovirus exposure and HLA in healthy donors. Use of 60 Vbeta and 13 Jbeta primers characterized the PCR. Using immunoSEQ multiplex PCR, the repertoire was profiled, and TCRdb retains in-frame clones only, with some absent. The table lists over 85,000 clones, around 64% of them singletons. The source material was PBMCs. Source of these receptors: a man aged 25 to 40 in good health and CMV-seronegative.

The chain joins TRBV6-1 to TRBJ1-5, with D unresolved. Germline V lookup: CDR1 MNHNS, CDR2 SASEGT. The CDR3 runs 16 residues. With 3 bases removed from V and 5 bases from J, the gap between germline ends came to 17 bases. The CDR3 DNA reads TGTGCCAGCAGTGATCTTCAGGAGGCCCTCGATCAGCCCCAGCATTTT. Amino acid sequence: CASSDLQEALDQPQHF.

This chain uses TRBV4-3 with TRBJ1-1; tentative D call: TRBD1 (6 bases). Germline-derived CDR1 and CDR2 are LGHNA and YSLEER. This CDR3 has 15 amino acids. The ends were cut back, 5 bases at V and 10 bases at J, with 23 bases in the middle. CDR3 loop: CASSSRTGGLNRAFF. The CDR3 nucleotides read TGCGCCAGCAGCTCCAGAACGGGGGGCTTGAATCGAGCTTTCTTT.

This clone has just a few counts. The chain links TRBV25-1 to TRBJ1-1; TRBD1 matches 9 bases. Trimming at V came to 7 bases and at J to 3 bases, leaving 9 bases not matched to a gene. Looked up from germline, CDR1 is MGHDK and CDR2 is SYGVNS. This CDR3 region has 15 residues. The CDR3 loop reads CASIRQGGVDTEAFF. DNA of the CDR3: TGTGCCAGCATAAGACAGGGGGGAGTGGACACTGAAGCTTTCTTT.

This chain joins TRBV14 and TRBJ2-5, with 9 nucleotides matching TRBD2. This CDR3 region has 16 residues. The V gene's germline CDR1 is SGHDN and CDR2 FVKESK. After removal of 4 bases from V and 9 bases from J, the junction contained 15 bases not matched to a gene. The CDR3 protein is CASSPRLAVDEGPQYF. In DNA, the CDR3 is TGTGCCAGCAGCCCCCGACTAGCGGTGGACGAAGGGCCCCAGTACTTC.

This sequence joins TRBV6-4 and TRBJ1-2; perhaps TRBD1 as D (5 bases). The CDR3 totals 14 residues. V lost 4 bases, J lost 8 bases, and 17 bases lay in between. Germline V gene data show CDR1 as MRHNA and CDR2 as SNTAGT. CDR3 in amino acids: CASSVGGGEGGYTF. In nucleotides, the CDR3 is TGTGCCAGCAGTGTGGGGGGGGGAGAAGGCGGCTACACCTTC.

The J gene is TRBJ1-1, the V gene TRBV5-1; a weak D match, TRBD1 (5 bases). Germline assignment: CDR1 SGHRS and CDR2 YFSETQ. V lost 2 bases to trimming and J lost 1 base, with 9 bases between them. CDR3 length: 14 residues. The CDR3: CASSLGRGNTEAFF. As DNA, the CDR3 is TGCGCCAGCAGCTTAGGGAGGGGGAACACTGAAGCTTTCTTT.

The CDR3 DNA follows: TGTGCCAGTAGCCAACAGGGGATTGTAGACGAGCAGTACTTC. Translating it yields CASSQQGIVDEQYF. The chain recombines TRBV19 with TRBJ2-7; 7 bases agree with TRBD1. The germline gives CDR1 LNHDA, CDR2 SQIVND (reference sequence). Trimming cost V 6 bases and J 5 bases; bases outside gene matches: 10. The CDR3 loop spans 14 amino acids.

This clone came up a few times. The genes are TRBV30 and TRBJ1-1; D is perhaps TRBD1 (6 bases). CDR1 is GTSNPN and CDR2 is SVGIG in the germline V gene (reference sequence). CDR3 size: 13 residues. V lost 4 bases and J lost 4, with 13 bases in between. The CDR3 DNA sequence: TGTGCCTGGACCTTCGGGGGGCTCACTGAAGCTTTCTTT. Encoded protein: CAWTFGGLTEAFF.

The chain carries TRBV11-3 and TRBJ2-7, with D unresolved. The CDR3 is 13 amino acids. Per germline, CDR1 SGHNT and CDR2 YENEEA. The V gene lost 2 bases and the J gene lost 3 bases, with 8 bases spanning the gap. This CDR3 reads CASSLNSYYEQYF. CDR3 nucleotides: TGTGCCAGCAGCTTAAACAGCTACTACGAGCAGTACTTC.

This clone was seen a handful of times. The gene calls are TRBV7-8 and TRBJ1-5; TRBD1 might be the D (5 bases). V lost 3 bases and J lost 1, with 7 bases in between. The germline V gene has CDR1 SGHVS and CDR2 FQNEAQ. The CDR3 contains 14 residues. The CDR3 nucleotides read TGTGCCAGCAGCTTTACAGGAAGCAATCAGCCCCAGCATTTT. Its protein is CASSFTGSNQPQHF.

The chain joins TRBV27 to TRBJ2-1; D possibly corresponds to TRBD2 (5 bases). Germline V gene sequence: CDR1 MNHEY, CDR2 SMNVEV (reference sequence). The CDR3 length is 12 residues. Trimming left V 7 bases short and J 5 bases short, with 9 bases between. CDR3 nucleotide sequence: TGTGCCAGCAAAAAACTAGACAATGAGCAGTTCTTC. Protein: CASKKLDNEQFF.

Details on this clone: A junction boundary mismatches the germline segment, possibly from a read error. V and J are TRBV28 and TRBJ2-7; 8 positions agree with TRBD2. The CDR3 extends over 14 amino acids. CDR1 and CDR2 (germline): MDHEN, SYDVKM. CDR3 residues: CATSVAGGGNEQYF. CDR3 nucleotides: TGTGCCACCAGTGTGGCAGGCGGGGGGAACGAGCAGTACTTC.

This chain uses TRBV19 with TRBJ1-5; the D is unclear. CDR1 and CDR2 from the germline V gene are LNHDA and SQIVND (reference sequence). With 6 bases removed from V and 0 bases from J, the gap between germline ends came to 6 bases. The CDR3 loop spans 13 amino acids. The CDR3, as DNA: TGTGCCAGTAGGTCCGTTAGCAATCAGCCCCAGCATTTT. Its translation is CASRSVSNQPQHF.

This chain links TRBV28 with TRBJ1-5, with TRBD1 as a possible D gene (6 bases). Per germline, CDR1 MDHEN and CDR2 SYDVKM. This CDR3 contains 14 residues. V shed 6 bases and J shed 7 bases, with 16 bases lying between them. The CDR3 here is CASSPPGGGQPQHF. The CDR3 DNA reads TGTGCCAGCAGCCCTCCGGGGGGCGGGCAGCCCCAGCATTTT.